A selection of T cell receptor beta chains follows, all from one sample in a study of blood T cell repertoires in COVID-19. Measured with immunoSEQ multiplex PCR; TCRdb has only the in-frame clones, and not every one. This sample has under 200,000 clones, with roughly 80% found just once. Sequences were obtained from PBMCs or T cells enriched from blood (not recorded which). Receptors originate from a woman aged 40 to 50 with acute COVID-19. CDR3s include the opening cysteine and the closing phenylalanine or tryptophan. A D gene is named only where the DNA matches it firmly. Some rows mark clone size as missing; the rest say once, few, many or name a class of expanded clone.

j_gene,abundance,d_gene,v_gene,CDR3nt,CDR3aa
TRBJ2-1,NA,NA,TRBV7-6,TGTGCCAGCAGCCCCAGGGTAAAGGATTACAATGAGCAGTTCTTC,CASSPRVKDYNEQFF
TRBJ2-3,few,NA,TRBV5-1,TGCGCCAGCAGCTTGGCCGGAGTGATCACAGATACGCAGTATTTT,CASSLAGVITDTQYF
TRBJ1-6,NA,TRBD1,TRBV7-9,TGTGCCAGCAGCTTCGGGACAGGGGGATCACCCCTCCACTTT,CASSFGTGGSPLHF
TRBJ2-5,NA,NA,TRBV5-1,TGCGCCAGCAGCTCGCCGGGGACAAGAGAGACCCAGTACTTC,CASSSPGTRETQYF
TRBJ1-2,NA,TRBD1,TRBV3-1/TRBV3-2,TGTGCCAGCAGCCAACAGGGGGCTATTGAAGGCTACACCTTC,CASSQQGAIEGYTF
TRBJ2-1,NA,TRBD1,TRBV6-2/TRBV6-3,TGTGCCAGCAGTCAGGGACAGCCCTACAATGAGCAGTTCTTC,CASSQGQPYNEQFF
TRBJ1-5,NA,TRBD1,TRBV23-1,TGCGCCAGCAGTGGTCGACAGGGTAGCAATCAGCCCCAGCATTTT,CASSGRQGSNQPQHF
TRBJ2-7,NA,NA,TRBV5-5,TGTGCCAGCAGCTTAAGGAGGGCATACGAGCAGTACTTC,CASSLRRAYEQYF
TRBJ2-3,NA,NA,TRBV24-1,TGTGCCACCAGTGATTCTGTGGGAGTCGGCACAGATACGCAGTATTTT,CATSDSVGVGTDTQYF
TRBJ1-1,few,NA,TRBV5-1,TGCGCCAGCAGCTTGGGCGGGAGATCGAACACTGAAGCTTTCTTT,CASSLGGRSNTEAFF
TRBJ1-1,NA,NA,TRBV14,TGTGCCAGCAGCCAAAACTTAAATTGGGCTTTCTTT,CASSQNLNWAFF
TRBJ1-2,NA,NA,TRBV11-2,TGTGCCAGCAGCCTTCTTCGGGGGGGCAACGGCTATGGCTACACCTTC,CASSLLRGGNGYGYTF
TRBJ1-2,NA,TRBD1,TRBV12-3/TRBV12-4,TGTGCCAGCAGTGTGGACAGGGTGAGAGGCTACACCTTC,CASSVDRVRGYTF
TRBJ2-2,NA,TRBD2,TRBV6-4,TGTGCCAGCAGTGAAACTAGCGGGAACACCGGGGAGCTGTTTTTT,CASSETSGNTGELFF
TRBJ2-1,NA,NA,TRBV4-1,TGCGCCAGCAGCCCGGTAGCGGATCTTATCTCCTACAATGAGCAGTTCTTC,CASSPVADLISYNEQFF
TRBJ1-4,NA,TRBD1,TRBV6-5,TGTGCCAGCAGTTACTCGAAGGGACAGATTAATGAAAAACTGTTTTTT,CASSYSKGQINEKLFF